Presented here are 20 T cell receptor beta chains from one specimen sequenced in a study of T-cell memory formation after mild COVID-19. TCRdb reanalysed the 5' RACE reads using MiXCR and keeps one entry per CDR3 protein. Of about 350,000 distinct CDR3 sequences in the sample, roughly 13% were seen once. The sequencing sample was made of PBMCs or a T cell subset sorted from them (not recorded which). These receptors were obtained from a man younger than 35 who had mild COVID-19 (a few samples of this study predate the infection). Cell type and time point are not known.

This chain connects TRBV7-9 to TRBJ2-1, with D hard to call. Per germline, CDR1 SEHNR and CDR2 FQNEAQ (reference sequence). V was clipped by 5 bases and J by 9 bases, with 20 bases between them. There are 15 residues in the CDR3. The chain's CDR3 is CASSPTSGKVGEQFF. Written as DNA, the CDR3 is TGTGCCAGCAGCCCAACGAGTGGGAAGGTTGGTGAGCAGTTCTTC.

For the CDR3, the DNA is TGTGCCAGCAGCTTAGCTCCTAGCGGGGTTGATACGCAGTATTTT. It is translated as CASSLAPSGVDTQYF. The V and J genes are TRBV7-9 and TRBJ2-3, with 9 bases identical to TRBD2. V lost 0 bases to trimming and J lost 6 bases; unmatched junction nucleotides: 4. This CDR3 is 15 amino acids long. Germline CDR1 SEHNR, CDR2 FQNEAQ (reference sequence).

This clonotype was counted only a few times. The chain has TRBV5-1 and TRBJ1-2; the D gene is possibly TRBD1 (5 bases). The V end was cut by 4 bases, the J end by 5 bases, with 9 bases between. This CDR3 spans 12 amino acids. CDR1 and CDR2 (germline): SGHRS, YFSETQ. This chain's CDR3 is CASSMGPYGYTF. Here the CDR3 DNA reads TGCGCCAGCAGCATGGGACCTTATGGCTACACCTTC.

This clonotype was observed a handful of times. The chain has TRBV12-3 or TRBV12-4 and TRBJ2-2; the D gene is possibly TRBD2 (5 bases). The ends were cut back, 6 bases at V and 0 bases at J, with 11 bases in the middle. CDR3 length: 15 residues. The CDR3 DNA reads TGTGCCAGCAGGCGCGGGCAGACGAACACCGGGGAGCTGTTTTTT. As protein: CASRRGQTNTGELFF.

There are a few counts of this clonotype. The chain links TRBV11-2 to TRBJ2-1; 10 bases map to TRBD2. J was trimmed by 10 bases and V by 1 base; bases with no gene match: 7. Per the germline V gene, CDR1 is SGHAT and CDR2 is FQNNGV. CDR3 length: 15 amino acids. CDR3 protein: CASSLGAGGLDEQFF. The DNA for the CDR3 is TGTGCCAGCAGCTTAGGAGCGGGGGGGCTGGACGAGCAGTTCTTC.

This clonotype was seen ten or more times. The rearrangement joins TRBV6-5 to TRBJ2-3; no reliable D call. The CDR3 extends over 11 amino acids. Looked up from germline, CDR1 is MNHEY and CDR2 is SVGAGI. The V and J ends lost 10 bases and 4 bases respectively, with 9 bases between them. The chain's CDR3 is CATRTPDTQYF. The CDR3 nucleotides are TGTGCCACCCGCACACCAGATACGCAGTATTTT.

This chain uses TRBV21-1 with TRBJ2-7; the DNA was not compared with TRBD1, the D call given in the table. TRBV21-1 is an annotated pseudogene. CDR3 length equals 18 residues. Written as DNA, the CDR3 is TGTGCCAGCACCAGGAGGAATGGGGGGTCCCCTCTTTACTACGAGCAGTACGTC. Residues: CASTRRNGGSPLYYEQYV.

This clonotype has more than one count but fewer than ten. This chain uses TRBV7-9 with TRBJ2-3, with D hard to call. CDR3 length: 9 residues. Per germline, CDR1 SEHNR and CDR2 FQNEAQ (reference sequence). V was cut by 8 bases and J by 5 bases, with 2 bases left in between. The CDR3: CASEDTQYF. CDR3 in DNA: TGTGCCAGCGAAGATACGCAGTATTTT.

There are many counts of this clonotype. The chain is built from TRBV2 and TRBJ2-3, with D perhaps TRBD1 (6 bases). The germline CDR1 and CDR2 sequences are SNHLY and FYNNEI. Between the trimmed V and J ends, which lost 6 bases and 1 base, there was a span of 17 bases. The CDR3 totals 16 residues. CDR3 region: CASSLGAGVGTDTQYF. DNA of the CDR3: TGTGCCAGCAGCCTGGGGGCAGGGGTTGGCACAGATACGCAGTATTTT.

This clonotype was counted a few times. The CDR3 nucleotides are TGCAGTGCCACCGGCGGTGGGAATGAGCAGTTCTTC. It codes for CSATGGGNEQFF. The chain combines TRBV20-1 with TRBJ2-1; D not resolved. Trimming left V 6 bases short and J 7 bases short, with 13 bases between. The germline V gene encodes CDR1 DFQATT and CDR2 SNEGSKA (reference sequence). CDR3 length: 12 residues.

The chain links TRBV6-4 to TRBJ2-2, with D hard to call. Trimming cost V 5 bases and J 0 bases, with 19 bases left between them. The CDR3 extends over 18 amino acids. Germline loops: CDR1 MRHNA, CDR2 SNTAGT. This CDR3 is CASSKIFGPDSNTGELFF. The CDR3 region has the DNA TGTGCCAGCAGTAAAATCTTTGGTCCGGATTCGAACACCGGGGAGCTGTTTTTT.

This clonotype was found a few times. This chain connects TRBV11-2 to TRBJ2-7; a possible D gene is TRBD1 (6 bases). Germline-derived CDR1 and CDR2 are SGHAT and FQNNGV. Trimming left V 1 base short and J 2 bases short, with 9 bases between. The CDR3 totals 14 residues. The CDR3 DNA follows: TGTGCCAGCAGCTTAGGGGGGCTTACCTACGAGCAGTACTTC. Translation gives CASSLGGLTYEQYF.

The CDR3 DNA reads as TGTGCCAGCAGCACAGCGGGGGGCCCGACAACAGATACGCAGTATTTT. Translated: CASSTAGGPTTDTQYF. This chain connects TRBV7-9 to TRBJ2-3; 9 bases are a match to TRBD2. The CDR3 sequence is 16 residues long. Germline V CDR1 and CDR2: SEHNR, FQNEAQ (reference sequence). V lost 5 bases to trimming and J lost 3 bases; unmatched junction nucleotides: 9.

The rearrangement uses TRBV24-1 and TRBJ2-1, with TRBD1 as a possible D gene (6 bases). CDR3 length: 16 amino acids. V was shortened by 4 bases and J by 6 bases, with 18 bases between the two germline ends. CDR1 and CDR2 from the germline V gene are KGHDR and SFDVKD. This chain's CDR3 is CATSERGRGFFNEQFF. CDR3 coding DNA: TGTGCCACCAGTGAACGGGGAAGGGGGTTTTTCAATGAGCAGTTCTTC.

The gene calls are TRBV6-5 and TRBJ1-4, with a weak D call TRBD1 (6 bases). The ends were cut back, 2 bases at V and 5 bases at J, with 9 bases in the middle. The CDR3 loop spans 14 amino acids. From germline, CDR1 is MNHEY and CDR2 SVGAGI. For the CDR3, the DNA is TGTGCCAGCAGTTACCGAGGGGGGAATGAAAAACTGTTTTTT. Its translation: CASSYRGGNEKLFF.

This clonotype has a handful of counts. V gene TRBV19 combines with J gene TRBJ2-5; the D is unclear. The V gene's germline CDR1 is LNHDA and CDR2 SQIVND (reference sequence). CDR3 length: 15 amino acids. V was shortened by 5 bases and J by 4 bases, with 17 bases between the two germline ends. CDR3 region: CASSGGVASAETQYF. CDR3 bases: TGTGCCAGTAGTGGTGGGGTCGCCTCCGCAGAGACCCAGTACTTC.

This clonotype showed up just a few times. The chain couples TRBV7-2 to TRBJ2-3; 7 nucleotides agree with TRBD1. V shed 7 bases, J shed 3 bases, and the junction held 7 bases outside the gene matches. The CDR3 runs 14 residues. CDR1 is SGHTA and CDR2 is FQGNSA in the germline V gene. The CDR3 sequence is CASTPGTATDTQYF. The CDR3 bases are TGTGCCAGCACCCCTGGGACAGCTACAGATACGCAGTATTTT. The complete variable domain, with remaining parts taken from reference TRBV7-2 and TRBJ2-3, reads GAGVSQSPSNKVTEKGKDVELRCDPISGHTALYWYRQSLGQGLEFLIYFQGNSAPDKSGLPSDRFSAERTGGSVSTLTIQRTQQEDSAVYLCASTPGTATDTQYFGPGTRLTVL.

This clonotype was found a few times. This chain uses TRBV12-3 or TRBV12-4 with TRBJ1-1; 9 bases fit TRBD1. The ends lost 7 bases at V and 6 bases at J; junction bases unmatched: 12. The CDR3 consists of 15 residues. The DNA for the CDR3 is TGTGCCAGCACTTCACAGGGGGCGCAGATCCCTGAAGCTTTCTTT. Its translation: CASTSQGAQIPEAFF.

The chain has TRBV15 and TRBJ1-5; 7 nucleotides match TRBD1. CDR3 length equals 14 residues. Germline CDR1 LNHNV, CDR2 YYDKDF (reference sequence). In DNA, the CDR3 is TGTGCTGCAGGGGGGGCAAGAAGCAATCAGCCCCAGCATTTT. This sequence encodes CAAGGARSNQPQHF.

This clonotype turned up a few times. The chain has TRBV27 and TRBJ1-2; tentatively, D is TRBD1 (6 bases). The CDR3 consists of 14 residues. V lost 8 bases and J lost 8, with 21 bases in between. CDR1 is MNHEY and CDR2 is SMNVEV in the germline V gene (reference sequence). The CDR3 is CASSTWGGRAGYTF. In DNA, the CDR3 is TGTGCCAGCTCAACCTGGGGGGGCAGGGCGGGCTACACCTTC.